The rows below give T cell receptor beta chains drawn from one sample of a study of technical replicates of blood from several donors. Generated by immunoSEQ multiplex PCR, the TCRdb table keeps only in-frame clones and is missing some. This sample yields about 83,000 clones, of which 85% to 95% are seen a single time; around 0.25% belongs to the top ten. The source material was T cells isolated from PBMCs. These receptors were taken from a human donor in good health. The conserved cysteine and the conserved F or W are not part of the CDR3 here. D genes are given only for firm matches. Clone size appears in some rows only: once, few, many, or a class for an expanded clone.

V	size	D	J	CDR3
TRBV19	.	TRBD2	TRBJ2-1	ASSMSGRPPNEQF
TRBV13	.	TRBD2	TRBJ2-1	ASSSRSPLAGELNEQF
TRBV12-5	.	.	TRBJ2-7	ASGLVLTGVSSYEQY
TRBV2	.	TRBD2	TRBJ2-1	ASSQAGGQF
TRBV4-1	once	TRBD2	TRBJ2-1	ASSQEVPGGPANEQF
TRBV5-6	.	.	TRBJ2-6	ASSLSGGTPGANVLT
TRBV28	.	TRBD2	TRBJ2-7	ASSSGLAGGTYEQY
TRBV11-2	.	.	TRBJ2-4	ASRSSRGTGKNIQY
TRBV15	once	.	TRBJ2-2	ATSSVGTNTGELF
TRBV30	.	.	TRBJ1-1	AWSVPQGLFTEAF
TRBV7-9	.	.	TRBJ2-7	AVVSDEQY
TRBV25-1	.	TRBD1	TRBJ2-7	ASSAMQKGTDREQY
TRBV30	few	.	TRBJ1-1	AWMPTGNTEAF
TRBV5-4	.	TRBD1	TRBJ2-3	ASSHWDRATDTQY
TRBV2	.	TRBD1	TRBJ2-3	ASSDALTGVDTQY
TRBV7-9	.	.	TRBJ1-1	ASSLGAGNTEAF
TRBV11-1	.	.	TRBJ2-7	ASSLNSFEQY
TRBV7-2	.	.	TRBJ2-5	ASSLAGLEQGTQY
TRBV19	.	.	TRBJ1-1	ASNNTPMNTEAF
TRBV5-5	.	.	TRBJ2-2	ASSLEGTYTGELF
TRBV30	.	.	TRBJ1-5	AWAGSSNQPQH
TRBV4-1	.	TRBD1	TRBJ2-3	ASSSGQLDTDTQY
TRBV7-9	.	.	TRBJ1-5	ASSLASQPQH
TRBV4-2	.	.	TRBJ2-5	ASSQELSLFMEETQY
TRBV10-1	.	TRBD1	TRBJ2-7	ASSGYRGITSYEQY
TRBV6-5	few	TRBD1	TRBJ1-6	AIGDRDYPLH
TRBV27	.	.	TRBJ2-1	ASSPNLHNEQF
TRBV19	.	.	TRBJ1-2	ASRGEGVFSGYT
TRBV28	.	.	TRBJ2-7	ASRSDRIHEQY
TRBV6-1	.	.	TRBJ2-1	AIIRGFYYNEQF
TRBV30	.	.	TRBJ2-7	ACRAPYEQY
TRBV4-1	.	.	TRBJ1-5	ASSQGQNQPQH
TRBV9	few	.	TRBJ2-1	ASSASGYVNEQF
TRBV9	.	TRBD1	TRBJ2-7	ASSMGVTGHDYEQY
TRBV5-1	.	.	TRBJ1-1	ASTSGTGENTEAF
TRBV4-1	.	TRBD2	TRBJ2-3	ASSQPARTRPTADTQY
TRBV5-1	.	.	TRBJ2-5	ASSPGHDNVETQY
TRBV6-5	.	.	TRBJ2-2	ASALSRTGELF
TRBV4-1	.	TRBD2	TRBJ2-1	ASSQPPPGGSRYNEQF
TRBV6-1	once	.	TRBJ1-4	ASSLKSGKGQKLF
TRBV7-9	.	.	TRBJ1-4	ASTLGATNEKLF
TRBV28	once	.	TRBJ2-4	ASSLVRVAKNIQY
TRBV7-9	.	TRBD2	TRBJ2-5	ASRMTSGTPRTQY